The clone carrying this TCR beta chain was found once. This entry is derived from a study of blood T cell repertoires in COVID-19. Looking at the study overall: COVID-19 samples from acute and convalescent phases originated in the United States, Italy and Spain.

This table comes from immunoSEQ multiplex PCR, and its TCRdb copy is limited to in-frame clones, with some not included. The sample contains roughly 150,000 clones, around nine tenths of which appear only once. The CDR3 is 14 amino acids. The V end lost 3 bases, the J end lost 1 base, and 9 bases lay between the germline ends. Per germline, CDR1 LGHDT and CDR2 YNNKEL (reference sequence). Followed longitudinally, the Seattle patients had been enrolled during active infection. The material sequenced was peripheral blood. The sequence was obtained from an older woman with COVID-19, enrolled during active disease. The chain carries TRBV3-1 (or the pseudogene TRBV3-2) and TRBJ1-1, with a possible D match to TRBD1 (5 bases). The CDR3 is CASSQHDRNTEAFF. As DNA, the CDR3 is TGTGCCAGCAGCCAGCACGACAGGAACACTGAAGCTTTCTTT.